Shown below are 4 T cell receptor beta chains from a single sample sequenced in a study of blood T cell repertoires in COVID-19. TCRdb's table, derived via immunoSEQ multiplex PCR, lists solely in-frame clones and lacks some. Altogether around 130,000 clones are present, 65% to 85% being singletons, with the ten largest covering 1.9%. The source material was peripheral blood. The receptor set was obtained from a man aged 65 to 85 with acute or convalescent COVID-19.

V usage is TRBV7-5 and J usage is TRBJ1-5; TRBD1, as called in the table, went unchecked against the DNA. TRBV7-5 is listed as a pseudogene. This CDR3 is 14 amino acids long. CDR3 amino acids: CARSFQQGKQPQHF. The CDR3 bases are TGTGCCAGAAGCTTCCAACAGGGAAAACAGCCCCAGCATTTT.

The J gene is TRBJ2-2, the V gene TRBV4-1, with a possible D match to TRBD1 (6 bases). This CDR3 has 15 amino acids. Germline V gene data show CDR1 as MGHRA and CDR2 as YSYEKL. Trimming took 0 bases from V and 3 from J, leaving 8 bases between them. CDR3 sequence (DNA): TGCGCCAGCAGCCAAGATCCAGGGGACACCGGGGAGCTGTTTTTT. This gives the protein CASSQDPGDTGELFF.

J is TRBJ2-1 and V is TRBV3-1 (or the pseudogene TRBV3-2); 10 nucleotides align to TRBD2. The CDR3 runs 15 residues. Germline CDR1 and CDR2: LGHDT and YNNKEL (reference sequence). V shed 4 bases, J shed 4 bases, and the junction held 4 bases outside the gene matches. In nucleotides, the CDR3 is TGTGCCAGCAGCCTTAGCGGGGGGCCTTACAATGAGCAGTTCTTC. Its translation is CASSLSGGPYNEQFF.

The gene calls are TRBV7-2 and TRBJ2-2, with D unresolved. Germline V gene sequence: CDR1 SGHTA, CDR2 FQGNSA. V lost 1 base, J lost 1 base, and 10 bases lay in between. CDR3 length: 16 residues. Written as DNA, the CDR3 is TGTGCCAGCAGCTTAGTTCCTAACCGGAACACCGGGGAGCTGTTTTTT. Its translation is CASSLVPNRNTGELFF.